The table lists the clone carrying this TCR beta chain with many counts. The antigen is unknown. Specified time point: newly diagnosed GD, antithyroid drugs for less than 3 months. Scientists built the TCR library using RNA that was extracted from PBMCs. CDR3-region Arm-PCR and iRepertoire HTBI primers produced the TCR beta libraries. TCRdb independently ran MiXCR on the multiplex PCR reads; one entry per CDR3 protein. The data hold roughly 320,000 distinct CDR3 sequences, with over 15% observed a single time. There are 15 residues in the CDR3. CDR1 and CDR2 (germline): MDHEN, SYDVKM. The V and J ends lost 6 bases and 0 bases respectively, with 15 bases between them. The sample originates from a study of regulatory T cells in long-lasting Graves disease. Findings of the study overall: Accuracy could have been hurt by small sample size. Under persistent disease, TRBV28, TRBJ1-2 and TRBJ2-5 were used preferentially.

This sample also belongs to another study, concerning T cells in Graves' hyperthyroidism and ophthalmopathy.

The clonotype comes from a man aged 40-49 years with Graves disease. Sequenced here: peripheral blood mononuclear cells (PBMCs), sampled at new diagnosis, from a patient treated with antithyroid drugs. The chain couples TRBV28 to TRBJ2-7; D not certain. CDR3 sequence (DNA): TGTGCCAGCAGACCCGGCTTAGGGCCCTCCTACGAGCAGTACTTC. It specifies CASRPGLGPSYEQYF.